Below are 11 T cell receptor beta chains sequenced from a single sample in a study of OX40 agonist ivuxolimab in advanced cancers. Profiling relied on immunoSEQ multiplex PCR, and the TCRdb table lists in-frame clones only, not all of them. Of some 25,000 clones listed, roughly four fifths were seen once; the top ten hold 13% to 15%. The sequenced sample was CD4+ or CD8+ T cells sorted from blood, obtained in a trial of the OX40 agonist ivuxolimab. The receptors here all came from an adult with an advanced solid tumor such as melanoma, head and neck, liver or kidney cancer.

The CDR3 sequence is CASSVGGLNTGELFF. CDR3 nucleotide sequence: TGTGCCAGCAGCGTAGGAGGCTTGAACACCGGGGAGCTGTTTTTT. The chain joins TRBV9 to TRBJ2-2; D ambiguous. The V end lost 0 bases, the J end lost 1 base, and 7 bases lay between the germline ends. The CDR3 sequence is 15 residues long. Germline CDR1 reads SGDLS; CDR2 reads YYNGEE.

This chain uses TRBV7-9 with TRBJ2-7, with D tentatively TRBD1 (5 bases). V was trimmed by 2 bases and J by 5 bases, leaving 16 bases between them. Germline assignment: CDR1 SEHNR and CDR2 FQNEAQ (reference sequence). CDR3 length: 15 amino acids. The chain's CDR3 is CASSLPRVNSHEQYF. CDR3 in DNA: TGTGCCAGCAGCTTACCCAGGGTAAATTCCCACGAGCAGTACTTC.

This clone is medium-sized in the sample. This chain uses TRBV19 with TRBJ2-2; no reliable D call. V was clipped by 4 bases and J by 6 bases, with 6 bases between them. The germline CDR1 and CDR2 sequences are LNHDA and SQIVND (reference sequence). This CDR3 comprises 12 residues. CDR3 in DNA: TGTGCCAGTAGTACCCGGCCCGGGGAGCTGTTTTTT. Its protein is CASSTRPGELFF.

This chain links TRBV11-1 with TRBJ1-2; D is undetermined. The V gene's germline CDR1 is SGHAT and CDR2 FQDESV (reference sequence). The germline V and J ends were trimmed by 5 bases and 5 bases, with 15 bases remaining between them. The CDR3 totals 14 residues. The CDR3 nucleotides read TGTGCCAGCAGCCCAGCGGCTGGCCGTTATGGCTACACCTTC. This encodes CASSPAAGRYGYTF.

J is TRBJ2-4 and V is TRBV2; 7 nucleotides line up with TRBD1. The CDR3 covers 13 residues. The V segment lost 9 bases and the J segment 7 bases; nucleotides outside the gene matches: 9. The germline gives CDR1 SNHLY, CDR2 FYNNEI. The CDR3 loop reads CARSDRDENIQYF. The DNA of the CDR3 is TGTGCCAGATCCGACAGGGATGAGAACATTCAGTACTTC.

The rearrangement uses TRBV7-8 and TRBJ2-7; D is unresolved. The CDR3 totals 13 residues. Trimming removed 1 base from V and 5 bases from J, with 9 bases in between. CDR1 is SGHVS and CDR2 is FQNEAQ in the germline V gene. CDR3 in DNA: TGTGCCAGCAGCTTAGTTAGGTTCCACGAGCAGTACTTC. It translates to CASSLVRFHEQYF.

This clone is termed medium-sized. CDR3 coding DNA: TGTGCCACCAGCAGAGGGGGCTTAAGCTCCTACAATGAGCAGTTCTTC. Encoded protein: CATSRGGLSSYNEQFF. The chain combines TRBV15 with TRBJ2-1, with D possibly matching TRBD1 (5 bases). V was shortened by 1 base and J by 0 bases, with 10 bases between the two germline ends. CDR1 and CDR2 (germline): LNHNV, YYDKDF (reference sequence). The CDR3 covers 16 residues.

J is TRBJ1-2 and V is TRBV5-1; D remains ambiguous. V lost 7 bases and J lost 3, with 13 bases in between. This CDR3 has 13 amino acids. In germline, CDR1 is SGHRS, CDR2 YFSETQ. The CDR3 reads CASGDGGDYGYTF. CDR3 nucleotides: TGCGCCAGCGGAGACGGTGGGGACTATGGCTACACCTTC.

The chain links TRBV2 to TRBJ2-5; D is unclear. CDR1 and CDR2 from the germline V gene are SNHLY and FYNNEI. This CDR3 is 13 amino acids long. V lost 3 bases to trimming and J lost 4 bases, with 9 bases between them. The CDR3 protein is CASSEVVGETQYF. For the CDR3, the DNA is TGTGCCAGCAGTGAGGTCGTCGGAGAGACCCAGTACTTC.

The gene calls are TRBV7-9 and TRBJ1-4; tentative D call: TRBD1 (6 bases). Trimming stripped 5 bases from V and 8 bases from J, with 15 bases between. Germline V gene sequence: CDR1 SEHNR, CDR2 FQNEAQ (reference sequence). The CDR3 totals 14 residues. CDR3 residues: CASSSTGRGEKLFF. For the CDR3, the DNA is TGTGCCAGCAGCAGCACAGGGAGAGGAGAAAAACTGTTTTTT.

Here the CDR3 reads CASSLAVGEREQYF. The CDR3 DNA sequence: TGTGCCAGCAGCTTAGCGGTCGGGGAGCGGGAGCAGTACTTC. The chain links TRBV7-2 to TRBJ2-7; weak D call: TRBD2 (5 bases). CDR3 length equals 14 residues. V dropped 0 bases and J dropped 7 bases, with 13 bases sitting between them. The germline CDR1 and CDR2 sequences are SGHTA and FQGNSA. Filled out from reference TRBV7-2 and TRBJ2-7, the complete variable domain reads GAGVSQSPSNKVTEKGKDVELRCDPISGHTALYWYRQSLGQGLEFLIYFQGNSAPDKSGLPSDRFSAERTGGSVSTLTIQRTQQEDSAVYLCASSLAVGEREQYFGPGTRLTVT.